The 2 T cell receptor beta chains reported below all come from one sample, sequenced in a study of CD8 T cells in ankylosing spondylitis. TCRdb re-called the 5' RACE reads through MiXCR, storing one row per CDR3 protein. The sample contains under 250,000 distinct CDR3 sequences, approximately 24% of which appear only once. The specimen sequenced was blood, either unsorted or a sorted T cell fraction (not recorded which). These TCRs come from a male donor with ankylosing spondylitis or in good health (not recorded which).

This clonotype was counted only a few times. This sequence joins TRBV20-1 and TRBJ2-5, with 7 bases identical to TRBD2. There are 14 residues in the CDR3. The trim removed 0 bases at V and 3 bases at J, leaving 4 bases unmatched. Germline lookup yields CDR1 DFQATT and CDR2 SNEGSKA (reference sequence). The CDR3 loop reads CSARDPLAEETQYF. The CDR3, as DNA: TGCAGTGCTAGAGATCCCCTAGCGGAAGAGACCCAGTACTTC.

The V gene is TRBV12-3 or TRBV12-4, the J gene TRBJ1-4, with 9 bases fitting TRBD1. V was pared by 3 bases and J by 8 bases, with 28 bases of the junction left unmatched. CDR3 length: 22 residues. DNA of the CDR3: TGTGCCAGCAGTTTCGATCACCCCTCCCCCGGTCGGAACAGGGGGCTTGTAGAAAAACTGTTTTTT. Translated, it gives CASSFDHPSPGRNRGLVEKLFF.